The sequence of this T cell receptor beta chain was determined in a study of OX40 agonist ivuxolimab in advanced cancers. Study-level information: As their treatment, patients were administered ivuxolimab, an agonistic anti-OX40 (CD134) antibody. Notes on the study in general: The mean number of expanded clones was higher in CD8+ T cells than in CD4+. Certain nonresponders additionally had low normalized T-cell clonal expansion.

About this clone: Its target is not known.

The protocol was immunoSEQ multiplex PCR, while the TCRdb copy is restricted to in-frame clones and leaves out a portion. The sample comprises 60,000 to 85,000 clones, 70% to 80% of which are singletons, and around 1.5% rests with the top ten. CDR1 SGHTA and CDR2 FQGTGA come from the germline V gene. V was shortened by 5 bases and J by 0 bases, with 11 bases between the two germline ends. This CDR3 comprises 14 residues. The V gene is TRBV7-3, the J gene TRBJ2-7; possibly TRBD1 for D (6 bases). The TCR originated in an adult with an advanced solid tumor such as melanoma, head and neck, liver or kidney cancer. The input for sequencing was CD4+ or CD8+ T cells sorted from blood, taken in a trial of the OX40 agonist ivuxolimab. The CDR3 sequence: CASSPRQDSYEQYF. The CDR3 DNA sequence: TGTGCCAGCAGCCCTCGACAGGACTCCTACGAGCAGTACTTC.